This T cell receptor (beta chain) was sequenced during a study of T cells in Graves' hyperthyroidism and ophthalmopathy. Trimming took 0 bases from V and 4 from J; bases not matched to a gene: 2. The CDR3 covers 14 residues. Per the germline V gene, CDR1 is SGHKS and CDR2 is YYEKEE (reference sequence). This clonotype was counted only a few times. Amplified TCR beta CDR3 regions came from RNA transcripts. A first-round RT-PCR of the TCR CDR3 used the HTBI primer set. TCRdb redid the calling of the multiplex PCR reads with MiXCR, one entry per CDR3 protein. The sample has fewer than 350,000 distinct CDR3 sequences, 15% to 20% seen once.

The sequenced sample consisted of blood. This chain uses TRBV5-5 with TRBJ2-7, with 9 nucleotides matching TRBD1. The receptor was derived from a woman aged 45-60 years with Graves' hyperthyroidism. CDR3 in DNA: TGTGCCAGCAGCTTGGCCGGGACAGGGTACGAGCAGTACTTC. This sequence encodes CASSLAGTGYEQYF.